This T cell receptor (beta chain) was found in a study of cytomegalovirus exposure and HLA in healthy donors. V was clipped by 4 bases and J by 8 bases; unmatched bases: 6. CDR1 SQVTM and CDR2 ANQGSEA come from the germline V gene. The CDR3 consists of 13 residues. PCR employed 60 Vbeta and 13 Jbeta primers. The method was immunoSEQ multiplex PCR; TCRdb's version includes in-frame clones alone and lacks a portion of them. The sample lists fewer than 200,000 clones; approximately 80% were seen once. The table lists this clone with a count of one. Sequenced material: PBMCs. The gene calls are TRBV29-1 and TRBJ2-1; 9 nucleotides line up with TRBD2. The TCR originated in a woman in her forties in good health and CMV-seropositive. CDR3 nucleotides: TGCAGCGTTGGGCGGGGGGGGATCCATGAGCAGTTCTTC. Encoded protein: CSVGRGGIHEQFF.